A selection of T cell receptor beta chains follows, all from one sample in a study of T cell responses to AZD1222 COVID-19 vaccine. The data were produced by immunoSEQ multiplex PCR, yet TCRdb's version contains in-frame clones alone and is incomplete. This sample has 100,000 to 150,000 clones, with about nine tenths found just once. This material consisted of peripheral blood, taken 28 days after the second dose of the MenACWY control vaccine. These TCRs come from an adult who received the MenACWY meningococcal vaccine as a control. Each CDR3 is given with its conserved first and last residue. D genes are given only for firm matches. Size is omitted from some rows. Given values are once, few, many or a class for expanded clones.

length	V	J	D	size	CDR3	DNA
14	TRBV19	TRBJ2-1	TRBD2	NA	CASRELAAYNEQFF	TGTGCCAGTAGGGAACTAGCGGCCTACAATGAGCAGTTCTTC
15	TRBV4-3	TRBJ1-2	NA	few	CASSQDSDSDYGYTF	TGCGCCAGCAGCCAAGATTCGGACAGCGACTATGGCTACACCTTC
15	TRBV27	TRBJ2-1	NA	NA	CASSFVTLSYNEQFF	TGTGCCAGCAGTTTCGTGACACTCTCCTACAATGAGCAGTTCTTC
16	TRBV7-7	TRBJ2-2	NA	once	CASSQGPPAATGELFF	TGTGCCAGCAGCCAGGGACCGCCAGCTGCCACCGGGGAGCTGTTTTTT
15	TRBV18	TRBJ2-1	NA	NA	CASSQGQRRYNEQFF	TGTGCCAGCTCACAAGGACAGAGAAGATACAATGAGCAGTTCTTC
13	TRBV27	TRBJ2-7	NA	NA	CASSLRDSYEQYF	TGTGCCAGCAGTTTGCGGGACTCCTACGAGCAGTACTTC
13	TRBV7-2	TRBJ2-5	TRBD1	NA	CASSAQGGETQYF	TGTGCCAGCAGCGCACAGGGGGGAGAGACCCAGTACTTC
14	TRBV11-3	TRBJ1-2	NA	NA	CASSLVVGNYGYTF	TGTGCCAGCAGCTTAGTGGTCGGTAACTATGGCTACACCTTC
18	TRBV7-7	TRBJ1-6	NA	once	CASSYRTLRDSYNSPLHF	TGTGCCAGCAGCTACCGGACGCTGAGAGACTCCTATAATTCACCCCTCCACTTT
15	TRBV28	TRBJ2-2	NA	NA	CASSLGQTQIGELFF	TGTGCCAGCAGTTTAGGTCAGACCCAAATCGGGGAGCTGTTTTTT
13	TRBV28	TRBJ2-7	NA	NA	CASMRPRSYEQYF	TGTGCCAGCATGCGACCCCGCTCCTACGAGCAGTACTTC
15	TRBV29-1	TRBJ1-2	TRBD1	NA	CSVDGTGGVNYGYTF	TGCAGCGTTGACGGGACAGGGGGCGTAAACTATGGCTACACCTTC
13	TRBV5-4	TRBJ1-5	NA	once	CASSLDGNQPQHF	TGTGCCAGCAGCCTTGACGGTAATCAGCCCCAGCATTTT
13	TRBV6-6	TRBJ2-2	NA	NA	CASSYRGTGELFF	TGTGCCAGCAGTTACAGGGGAACCGGGGAGCTGTTTTTT
14	TRBV24-1	TRBJ1-2	NA	NA	CATSDDDRFYGYTF	TGTGCCACCAGTGATGATGACAGGTTCTATGGCTACACCTTC
15	TRBV28	TRBJ1-5	TRBD1	NA	CASSRLGTGAQPQHF	TGTGCCAGCTCTCGGCTAGGGACAGGGGCTCAGCCCCAGCATTTT
13	TRBV5-1	TRBJ2-3	NA	NA	CATRTESTDTQYF	TGCGCCACCCGGACGGAATCCACAGATACGCAGTATTTT
13	TRBV7-9	TRBJ2-7	NA	NA	CASSPRDGLEQYF	TGTGCCAGCAGCCCCAGGGACGGCCTGGAGCAGTACTTC
16	TRBV10-3	TRBJ2-3	NA	NA	CAISGSSRDSTDTQYF	TGTGCCATCAGTGGATCTAGCAGAGATAGCACAGATACGCAGTATTTT
16	TRBV19	TRBJ2-1	NA	NA	CASSISGAWGRNEQFF	TGTGCCAGTAGTATTTCGGGGGCCTGGGGACGCAATGAGCAGTTCTTC
15	TRBV11-3	TRBJ2-2	NA	once	CASSLGGGGTGELFF	TGTGCCAGCAGCTTAGGAGGTGGGGGGACCGGGGAGCTGTTTTTT
13	TRBV7-9	TRBJ2-2	NA	NA	CASSLPRSGELFF	TGTGCCAGCAGCTTACCCCGGTCCGGGGAGCTGTTTTTT
14	TRBV19	TRBJ2-4	NA	NA	CASSPGRAANIQYF	TGTGCCAGTAGCCCCGGCCGGGCCGCCAACATTCAGTACTTC
12	TRBV7-6	TRBJ2-1	NA	once	CASSGDGGEQFF	TGTGCCAGCAGCGGCGACGGGGGTGAGCAGTTCTTC
17	TRBV6-2/TRBV6-3	TRBJ2-2	NA	NA	CASSRGSYGQNTGELFF	TGTGCCAGCAGTCGGGGGAGCTATGGACAGAACACCGGGGAGCTGTTTTTT
15	TRBV6-5	TRBJ1-2	TRBD1	NA	CASSFSDRLIGGYTF	TGTGCCAGCAGTTTCTCGGACAGGTTGATAGGAGGCTACACCTTC
15	TRBV27	TRBJ1-5	TRBD1	NA	CASSKDRDSNQPQHF	TGTGCCAGCAGCAAGGACAGGGATAGCAATCAGCCCCAGCATTTT
17	TRBV9	TRBJ2-3	TRBD1	NA	CASSVPRQGSSTDTQYF	TGTGCCAGCAGCGTACCGAGACAGGGCTCATCCACAGATACGCAGTATTTT
16	TRBV7-2	TRBJ1-6	NA	few	CASSLRGGSYNSPLHF	TGTGCCAGCAGCTTACGGGGTGGTTCCTATAATTCACCCCTCCACTTT
15	TRBV18	TRBJ1-1	TRBD1	NA	CASSPTGAVNTEAFF	TGTGCCAGCTCACCAACAGGGGCTGTGAACACTGAAGCTTTCTTT
17	TRBV5-5	TRBJ2-1	NA	NA	CASSLGPQGSSYNEQFF	TGTGCCAGCAGCTTAGGTCCTCAGGGTAGCTCCTACAATGAGCAGTTCTTC
14	TRBV2	TRBJ1-2	NA	NA	CASSEEGSYEGYTF	TGTGCCAGCAGTGAAGAGGGCAGCTACGAGGGCTACACCTTC
15	TRBV24-1	TRBJ2-1	NA	NA	CATSDSPSSYNEQFF	TGTGCCACCAGTGATAGTCCGAGCTCCTACAATGAGCAGTTCTTC
17	TRBV10-2	TRBJ2-5	TRBD2	NA	CASSEWASGRVGETQYF	TGCGCCAGCAGTGAGTGGGCTAGCGGGAGGGTCGGGGAGACCCAGTACTTC
16	TRBV19	TRBJ1-6	NA	NA	CASSIAPWQGTSPLHF	TGTGCCAGTAGTATAGCCCCGTGGCAGGGAACCTCACCCCTCCACTTT
15	TRBV18	TRBJ1-3	NA	NA	CASSPLSDSGNTIYF	TGTGCCAGCTCACCACTATCGGACTCTGGAAACACCATATATTTT
14	TRBV3-1/TRBV3-2	TRBJ2-7	TRBD2	NA	CASSRSSGGYEQYF	TGTGCCAGCAGCCGTTCTAGCGGGGGGTACGAGCAGTACTTC
16	TRBV5-4	TRBJ2-2	TRBD2	NA	CASSPALRGESGELFF	TGTGCCAGCAGCCCGGCTTTGCGGGGGGAAAGCGGGGAGCTGTTTTTT
14	TRBV5-1	TRBJ2-5	NA	NA	CASSLEGSGETQYF	TGCGCCAGCAGCTTGGAGGGGTCGGGGGAGACCCAGTACTTC
13	TRBV7-2	TRBJ2-3	NA	NA	CASSSQGPDTQYF	TGTGCCAGCAGCTCCCAGGGCCCAGATACGCAGTATTTT
15	TRBV24-1	TRBJ2-3	NA	NA	CATSDLTGNTDTQYF	TGTGCCACCAGTGATTTAACAGGGAACACAGATACGCAGTATTTT
13	TRBV21-1	TRBJ2-7	NA	NA	CASTRDRGREQYF	TGTGCCAGTACCCGGGACAGGGGGCGCGAGCAGTACTTC
16	TRBV10-2	TRBJ1-2	TRBD1	NA	CASSEIFGQGLGGYTF	TGCGCCAGCAGTGAGATATTTGGACAGGGACTGGGTGGCTACACCTTC
15	TRBV6-4	TRBJ2-3	NA	NA	CASSLAGASTDTQYF	TGTGCCAGCAGTCTAGCTGGGGCTAGCACAGATACGCAGTATTTT
15	TRBV3-1/TRBV3-2	TRBJ2-2	TRBD2	NA	CASAGAGTSFRELFF	TGTGCCAGCGCGGGGGCCGGGACTAGCTTCAGGGAGCTGTTTTTT
13	TRBV5-1	TRBJ1-1	NA	NA	CASRLVSNTEAFF	TGCGCCAGCAGATTAGTGTCGAACACTGAAGCTTTCTTT
13	TRBV29-1	TRBJ1-4	TRBD1	NA	CSVARTGDEKLFF	TGCAGCGTTGCAAGGACAGGGGATGAAAAACTGTTTTTT
13	TRBV19	TRBJ1-1	NA	NA	CASSMGMNTEAFF	TGTGCCAGTAGTATGGGAATGAACACTGAAGCTTTCTTT
14	TRBV19	TRBJ1-1	NA	NA	CASIPWEGWGEAFF	TGTGCCAGTATCCCCTGGGAGGGTTGGGGTGAAGCTTTCTTT
17	TRBV19	TRBJ1-1	TRBD1	NA	CASSIRFDRGRPTEAFF	TGTGCCAGTAGTATAAGGTTCGACAGGGGTCGACCCACTGAAGCTTTCTTT
17	TRBV23-1	TRBJ2-1	NA	NA	CASSHPRFRGNFNEQFF	TGCGCCAGCAGTCACCCACGGTTTCGCGGGAACTTCAATGAGCAGTTCTTC
13	TRBV5-6	TRBJ2-5	TRBD1	many	CASSLDRSGTQYF	TGTGCCAGCAGTCTGGACAGGTCGGGGACCCAGTACTTC
16	TRBV6-2/TRBV6-3	TRBJ1-5	TRBD1	NA	CASSYSYRGQNQPQHF	TGTGCCAGCAGTTACTCGTACAGGGGGCAGAACCAGCCCCAGCATTTT
17	TRBV28	TRBJ1-6	NA	few	CASKKGPTPLNPSPLHF	TGTGCCAGCAAAAAGGGCCCGACCCCTTTAAACCCTTCACCCCTCCACTTT
15	TRBV18	TRBJ2-2	NA	NA	CASSPRGINTGELFF	TGTGCCAGCTCACCACGGGGTATCAACACCGGGGAGCTGTTTTTT
17	TRBV4-2	TRBJ2-1	TRBD1	NA	CASSQSYRGSSYNEQFF	TGTGCCAGCAGCCAGTCATACAGGGGATCGAGCTACAATGAGCAGTTCTTC
16	TRBV18	TRBJ1-3	NA	NA	CASSPGPVGTGNTIYF	TGTGCCAGCTCACCGGGCCCGGTAGGGACTGGAAACACCATATATTTT
13	TRBV24-1	TRBJ1-1	TRBD1	NA	CATSDIGTGPSFF	TGTGCCACCAGTGACATTGGGACAGGGCCGTCTTTCTTT
13	TRBV18	TRBJ1-1	NA	NA	CASSPRRDTEAFF	TGTGCCAGCTCACCACGGCGAGACACTGAAGCTTTCTTT
19	TRBV7-2	TRBJ2-1	TRBD1	NA	CASSAKWDQTGGSRNEQFF	TGTGCCAGCAGCGCAAAATGGGACCAAACAGGGGGGTCTCGCAATGAGCAGTTCTTC